This T cell receptor (beta chain) was captured in a study of post-analysis software for immune sequencing data. Libraries were made from TCR beta cDNA, and they carried unique molecular identifiers. TCRdb ran MiXCR on the PCR reads and lists one entry per CDR3 protein. The repertoire holds 820,000 or so distinct CDR3 sequences, with about 57% as singletons. General study results and limits: Patients had higher frequencies than controls of about 5 TRBV segments, including TRBV5-6, TRBV5-1 and TRBV20-1.

The CDR3 is 14 residues long. The trim removed 3 bases at V and 2 bases at J, leaving 4 bases unmatched. Germline V gives CDR1 DFQATT, CDR2 SNEGSKA (reference sequence). Note on this clonotype: The antigen remains undetermined.

This clonotype was obtained from a girl aged 5 to 17 with multiple sclerosis. The chain couples TRBV20-1 to TRBJ2-5, with 9 bases identical to TRBD2. The sequenced sample consisted of blood. The CDR3 protein is CSARETSGQETQYF. The CDR3 DNA follows: TGCAGTGCTAGGGAGACTAGCGGACAAGAGACCCAGTACTTC.